Listed below are T cell receptor beta chains from one sample, sequenced in a study of blood T cell repertoires in COVID-19. Repertoires were generated with immunoSEQ multiplex PCR, while TCRdb's copy carries only in-frame clones and drops some. Of some 360,000 clones in the sample, roughly 87% are singletons; the top ten hold 3% to 4%. Material: peripheral blood. These receptors all stem from a woman aged 55-75 years with COVID-19, enrolled during active disease. Each CDR3 is given with its conserved first and last residue. A D gene is named only where the DNA matches it firmly. Size is omitted from some rows. Given values are once, few, many or a class for expanded clones.

d_call,v_call,clone_size,cdr3_length,j_call,cdr3_nt,cdr3_aa
-,TRBV9,-,15,TRBJ2-5,TGTGCCAGCAGCGTAGGGGCCCTGTACCAAGAGACCCAGTACTTC,CASSVGALYQETQYF
TRBD2,TRBV5-4,-,18,TRBJ2-3,TGTGCCAGCAGCAAAGCAGGGGGACGGACTAGCGGGCCGGATACGCAGTATTTT,CASSKAGGRTSGPDTQYF
-,TRBV7-9,-,13,TRBJ2-7,TGTGCCAGCAGCTTAGGCCTTCAGGTCGAGCAGTACTTC,CASSLGLQVEQYF
-,TRBV28,-,15,TRBJ2-7,TGTGCCAGCAGCACTTTGACATCCCCCTTCTACGAGCAGTACTTC,CASSTLTSPFYEQYF
-,TRBV19,-,15,TRBJ1-4,TGTGCCAGTAGTTCCCGACAGCCAACTAATGAAAAACTGTTTTTT,CASSSRQPTNEKLFF
-,TRBV19,-,15,TRBJ1-2,TGTGCCACCCTCAGGCCGGGACAAGTAAGCTATGGCTACACCTTC,CATLRPGQVSYGYTF
TRBD1,TRBV7-2,-,18,TRBJ1-5,TGTGCCAGCAGCCAGACAGGGCCGTCTAAGAGTAGCAATCAGCCCCAGCATTTT,CASSQTGPSKSSNQPQHF
TRBD1,TRBV5-1,-,16,TRBJ1-4,TGCGCCAGCAGCCCCCCCCTACAGGGGACGGATGAAAAACTGTTTTTT,CASSPPLQGTDEKLFF
-,TRBV18,once,17,TRBJ2-3,TGTGCCAGCTCAAAGTTCTCCGGGACATCTAGCACAGATACGCAGTATTTT,CASSKFSGTSSTDTQYF
-,TRBV30,once,13,TRBJ1-1,TGTGCCTGCGCTGCTAGAAGAGACACTGAAGCTTTCTTT,CACAARRDTEAFF
-,TRBV27,-,12,TRBJ2-1,TGTGCCAGCGCCCTATACTACAATGAGCAGTTCTTC,CASALYYNEQFF
-,TRBV19,-,14,TRBJ2-7,TGTGCCAGTAGCCGCTTTCAATTTAGCCACGAGCAGTACTTC,CASSRFQFSHEQYF
-,TRBV10-2,-,14,TRBJ1-5,TGCGCCAGCAGTGAGTCATCAGGCTATCAGCCCCAGCATTTT,CASSESSGYQPQHF
-,TRBV5-1,-,15,TRBJ2-3,TGCGCCAGCAGCTTCAGGGTCTCGCCCACAGATACGCAGTATTTT,CASSFRVSPTDTQYF
-,TRBV3-1/TRBV3-2,-,14,TRBJ1-6,TGTGCCAGCAGCCAGGGGGGACGAAATTCACCCCTCCACTTT,CASSQGGRNSPLHF
-,TRBV29-1,-,12,TRBJ1-1,TGCAGCGTTGCAGGATCCCACACTGAAGCTTTCTTT,CSVAGSHTEAFF
-,TRBV7-3,-,16,TRBJ1-6,TGTGCCAGCAGCTTAACAGGGCAGGGGTATAATTCACCCCTCCACTTT,CASSLTGQGYNSPLHF
-,TRBV19,once,14,TRBJ2-3,TGTGCCAGTAGACTTGTGGGCGGCACAGATACGCAGTATTTT,CASRLVGGTDTQYF
-,TRBV9,-,13,TRBJ1-2,TGTGCCAGCAGCGCTCCATACAGGGTTGGCTACACCTTC,CASSAPYRVGYTF
TRBD2,TRBV29-1,-,17,TRBJ2-5,TGCAGCGTTGGGGGGACTAGCGGGGAAGTGTTGAAAGAGACCCAGTACTTC,CSVGGTSGEVLKETQYF
-,TRBV7-8,many,18,TRBJ2-1,TGTGCCAGCAGCTTAGGAGGGACACCACGAAGCTCCTACAATGAGCAGTTCTTC,CASSLGGTPRSSYNEQFF
-,TRBV7-3,-,14,TRBJ2-5,TGTGCCAGCAGCTTAAGAAACAGACAAGAGACCCAGTACTTC,CASSLRNRQETQYF
-,TRBV19,-,16,TRBJ1-4,TGTGCCACCCGAGGAGGGCGGTGGGCAACTAATGAAAAACTGTTTTTT,CATRGGRWATNEKLFF
TRBD1,TRBV6-1,once,16,TRBJ1-2,TGTGCCAGCAGTGAAGCCGGGACAGGGGATGCCTATGGCTACACCTTC,CASSEAGTGDAYGYTF
-,TRBV2,-,11,TRBJ2-4,TGTGCCAGCAGTGGAGAGGGTGTTCAGTACTTC,CASSGEGVQYF
TRBD1,TRBV9,-,13,TRBJ1-2,TGTGCCAGCGGACAGGGGGCAGACTATGGCTACACCTTC,CASGQGADYGYTF
-,TRBV6-4,-,15,TRBJ2-1,TGTGCCAGCAGTGTAGCGCCTAGCTCCTACAATGAGCAGTTCTTC,CASSVAPSSYNEQFF
TRBD1,TRBV6-5,once,15,TRBJ2-7,TGTGCCAGCAGGCCCAATACAGGGGCGAGGTACGAGCAGTACTTC,CASRPNTGARYEQYF
-,TRBV19,-,12,TRBJ1-2,TGTGCCAGTAGTATTCCCGGCTATGGCTACACCTTC,CASSIPGYGYTF
-,TRBV7-9,few,13,TRBJ1-1,TGTGCCAGCAGCTTAATAATGAACACTGAAGCTTTCTTT,CASSLIMNTEAFF
-,TRBV15,-,16,TRBJ1-3,TGTGCCACCGGCCAGGGCCTAGGTTGGTCTGGAAACACCATATATTTT,CATGQGLGWSGNTIYF
-,TRBV15,few,15,TRBJ1-5,TGTGCCACCAGCAGAGCCCGGGACTCAGCCCAGCCCCAGCATTTT,CATSRARDSAQPQHF
-,TRBV2,few,12,TRBJ2-7,TGTGCCAGCAGAGCCGGGGACTACGAGCAGTACTTC,CASRAGDYEQYF
TRBD1,TRBV28,-,22,TRBJ1-5,TGTGCCAGCAGAGTGGGGGGTGGACAGGGCCCCCTCGCCTTTTATAGCAATCAGCCCCAGCATTTT,CASRVGGGQGPLAFYSNQPQHF
TRBD1,TRBV5-1,-,14,TRBJ2-7,TGCGCCAGCAGCTTGAGACAGGGAACCTACGAGCAGTACTTC,CASSLRQGTYEQYF
-,TRBV7-9,-,15,TRBJ2-2,TGTGCCAGCAGCGGTTATCAGGGGAAGACCGGGGAGCTGTTTTTT,CASSGYQGKTGELFF
-,TRBV4-1,-,14,TRBJ1-3,TGCGCCAGCAGCCAAGATCAGGGGGGAAACACCATATATTTT,CASSQDQGGNTIYF
-,TRBV6-2/TRBV6-3,-,14,TRBJ1-5,TGTGCCAGCAGCTTTCCGTATAGCAATCAGCCCCAGCATTTT,CASSFPYSNQPQHF
-,TRBV7-3,-,16,TRBJ2-1,TGTGCCAGCAGCTTATCAGCCGGGGGTGCGACAAATGAGCAGTTCTTC,CASSLSAGGATNEQFF
TRBD1,TRBV5-4,-,16,TRBJ2-7,TGTGCCAGCAGCTTTGGCGCCGGACAGGGGGCCTACGAGCAGTACTTC,CASSFGAGQGAYEQYF
TRBD1,TRBV2,-,12,TRBJ2-5,TGTGCCAGCAGCTGGACAGGGTCGACCCAGTACTTC,CASSWTGSTQYF
-,TRBV9,once,15,TRBJ1-1,TGTGCCAGCAGCCTGGGGGGAGGCCCGAGAACTGAAGCTTTCTTT,CASSLGGGPRTEAFF
-,TRBV7-2,-,15,TRBJ2-7,TGTGCCAGCAGCTTCAACAGGGTGACTACCTACGAGCAGTACTTC,CASSFNRVTTYEQYF
TRBD1,TRBV4-2,-,13,TRBJ1-1,TGTGCCAGCAGCCAAAGGGATGGGACAGAGGCTTTCTTT,CASSQRDGTEAFF
-,TRBV9,-,16,TRBJ2-3,TGTGCCAGCAGCCCGAGAGCCGGGACTGCCACAGATACGCAGTATTTT,CASSPRAGTATDTQYF
TRBD1,TRBV5-1,-,15,TRBJ1-6,TGCGCCAGCAGCCTTAGGGGACAGGGAAATTCACCCCTCCACTTT,CASSLRGQGNSPLHF
TRBD1,TRBV10-3,-,15,TRBJ2-3,TGTGCCATCAGTACTAACAGGGGCGGCACAGATACGCAGTATTTT,CAISTNRGGTDTQYF
-,TRBV15,-,12,TRBJ2-3,TGTGCCACCAGCAGAGACTCAGATACGCAGTATTTT,CATSRDSDTQYF
-,TRBV19,-,19,TRBJ1-3,TGTGCCAGTAGTATAGATCGAGGCGGCACCTCGAGCTCTGGAAACACCATATATTTT,CASSIDRGGTSSSGNTIYF
-,TRBV28,-,16,TRBJ1-1,TGTGCCAGCGGCTCCCCCGTGCGGGGTCAGTCCACTGAAGCTTTCTTT,CASGSPVRGQSTEAFF
-,TRBV6-4,-,15,TRBJ2-1,TGTGCCAGCAGTGACTCGAACGTGGGCCCCAATGAGCAGTTCTTC,CASSDSNVGPNEQFF
TRBD2,TRBV5-4,-,15,TRBJ2-1,TGTGCCAGCAGCTTAGGCGGGGGGACGTACAATGAGCAGTTCTTC,CASSLGGGTYNEQFF
-,TRBV27,-,11,TRBJ2-5,TGTGCCACTCGACATAAAGAGACCCAGTACTTC,CATRHKETQYF
-,TRBV7-3,-,13,TRBJ1-1,TGTGCCAGCAGCTTAACTAGGAACACTGAAGCTTTCTTT,CASSLTRNTEAFF